The clone carrying this T cell receptor beta chain was recorded at least ten times. The antigen is undetermined. CDR1 is MNHNS, CDR2 SASEGT, per germline. The CDR3 is 13 amino acids. V dropped 7 bases and J dropped 6 bases, with 16 bases sitting between them. This specimen comes from a study of T cells in Graves' hyperthyroidism and ophthalmopathy. Study-level results: Within blood appeared most thyroid clonotypes that had expanded above 0.001. Ophthalmopathy and stable hyperthyroidism were told apart by a 13 V-J model.

The TCR beta CDR3 regions underwent amplification using RNA transcripts as the source. When the TCR CDR3 underwent first-round RT-PCR, the HTBI primer set was used. TCRdb used MiXCR to reprocess the multiplex PCR reads, holding one entry per CDR3 protein. The sample lists about 290,000 distinct CDR3 sequences; roughly 15% were seen once. The clonotype comes from a woman in her 40s with Graves' hyperthyroidism. The chain couples TRBV6-1 to TRBJ2-7; D remains unclear. Material: blood. The CDR3 reads CASTYPGPCEQYF. The CDR3 bases are TGTGCCAGCACCTACCCAGGCCCCTGCGAGCAGTACTTC.